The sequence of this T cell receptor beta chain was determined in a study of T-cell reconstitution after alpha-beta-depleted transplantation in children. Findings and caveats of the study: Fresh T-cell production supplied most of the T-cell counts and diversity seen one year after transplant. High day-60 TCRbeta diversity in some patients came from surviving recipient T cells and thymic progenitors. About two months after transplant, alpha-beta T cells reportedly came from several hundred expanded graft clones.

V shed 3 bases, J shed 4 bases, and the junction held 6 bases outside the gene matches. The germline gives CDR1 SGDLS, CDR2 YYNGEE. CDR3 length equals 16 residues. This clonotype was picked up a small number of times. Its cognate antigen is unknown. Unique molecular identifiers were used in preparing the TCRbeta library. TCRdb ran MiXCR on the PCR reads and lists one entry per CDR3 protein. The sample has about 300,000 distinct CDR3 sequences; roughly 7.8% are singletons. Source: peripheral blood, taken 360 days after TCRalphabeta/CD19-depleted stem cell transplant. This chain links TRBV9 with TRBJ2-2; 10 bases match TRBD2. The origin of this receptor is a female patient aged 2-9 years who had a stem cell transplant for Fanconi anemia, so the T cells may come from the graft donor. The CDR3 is CASSGKAGGVTGELFF. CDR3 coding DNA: TGTGCCAGCAGCGGAAAAGCGGGAGGGGTCACCGGGGAGCTGTTTTTT.